One sample yielded the 21 T cell receptor beta chains listed below, sequenced in a study of T cell repertoires in cytomegalovirus infection. TCRdb re-called the reads with MiXCR, one entry per CDR3 protein. The repertoire includes 310,000 or so distinct CDR3 sequences, more than 20% of them detected once, and about an eighth sits in the top ten. No antigens are known for them. The starting material was cultured PBMCs, obtained from culture after CMV antigen stimulation. Source of these receptors: a human donor in good health (CMV status not recorded). Some clones in this sample may be carry-over from other donors' samples.

This chain connects TRBV5-1 to TRBJ2-7; D gene unclear. CDR1 and CDR2 (germline): SGHRS, YFSETQ. The CDR3 contains 13 residues. Trimming removed 7 bases at V and 0 bases at J, with 11 bases between. CDR3 nucleotides: TGCGCCAGCGGGCCAACCCCCTCCTACGAGCAGTACTTC. Protein product: CASGPTPSYEQYF.

In this sample, this clonotype turned up a few times. The gene calls are TRBV6-5 and TRBJ2-6, with D uncertain. The germline CDR1 and CDR2 sequences are MNHEY and SVGAGI. V was shortened by 3 bases and J by 4 bases, with 10 bases between the two germline ends. The CDR3 sequence is 15 residues long. The CDR3 nucleotides are TGTGCCAGCAGTTATACGTCGGAGGGGGCCAACGTCCTGACTTTC. Translated, it gives CASSYTSEGANVLTF.

The rearrangement uses TRBV10-3 and TRBJ2-3; 15 positions match TRBD2. The CDR3 runs 17 residues. The germline V gene encodes CDR1 ENHRY and CDR2 SYGVKD. Unmatched junction bases numbered 12, after V lost 8 bases and J lost 6 bases. CDR3 residues: CAIRKGGLAGGLDTQYF. The CDR3 region has the DNA TGTGCCATCCGGAAGGGAGGACTAGCGGGAGGGCTGGATACGCAGTATTTT.

There are a few counts of this clonotype. The rearrangement links TRBV6-2 or TRBV6-3 to TRBJ2-2; 9 bases map to TRBD2. Per germline, CDR1 MNHEY and CDR2 SVGEGT. CDR3 length: 16 residues. V was clipped by 5 bases and J by 8 bases; unmatched bases: 12. The CDR3 bases are TGTGCCAGCAGTACCCAATGGACTAGCGCCCGGGGGGAGCTGTTTTTT. It translates to CASSTQWTSARGELFF.

This clonotype was seen at least ten times. The CDR3 DNA is TGTGCCAGTAACCGAGACAGTAATCAGCCCCAGCATTTT. It yields the protein CASNRDSNQPQHF. The genes are TRBV19 and TRBJ1-5, with D possibly matching TRBD1 (5 bases). Trimming pared 7 bases from V and 4 bases from J, leaving 11 bases between. This CDR3 is 13 amino acids long. Germline CDR1 and CDR2: LNHDA and SQIVND (reference sequence).

This clonotype was counted between two and nine times. This chain links TRBV2 with TRBJ2-2; D is unclear. Germline V lookup: CDR1 SNHLY, CDR2 FYNNEI. V was cut by 3 bases and J by 1 base, with 6 bases left in between. The CDR3 is 14 residues long. DNA of the CDR3: TGTGCCAGCAGTGACACACTGAACACCGGGGAGCTGTTTTTT. This gives the protein CASSDTLNTGELFF. Variable domain in full (rest from reference TRBV2 and TRBJ2-2): EPEVTQTPSHQVTQMGQEVILRCVPISNHLYFYWYRQILGQKVEFLVSFYNNEISEKSEIFDDQFSVERPDGSNFTLKIRSTKLEDSAMYFCASSDTLNTGELFFGEGSRLTVL.

This clonotype was detected only a few times. This chain uses TRBV4-1 with TRBJ1-5; D gene unclear. V lost 3 bases and J lost 2, with 5 bases in between. The germline CDR1 and CDR2 sequences are MGHRA and YSYEKL. This CDR3 has 13 amino acids. As DNA, the CDR3 is TGCGCCAGCAGCCAGGTGGGCAATCAGCCCCAGCATTTT. Protein: CASSQVGNQPQHF.

The CDR3 DNA reads TGTGCCAGCAGTAGACTCGGGACTAGCGGGACCGACGAGCAGTACGTC. Amino acids: CASSRLGTSGTDEQYV. The chain has TRBV27 and TRBJ2-7; 13 nucleotides match TRBD2. The CDR3 runs 16 residues. V shed 5 bases, J shed 5 bases, and the junction held 9 bases outside the gene matches. CDR1 MNHEY and CDR2 SMNVEV come from the germline V gene (reference sequence).

The rearrangement joins TRBV7-9 to TRBJ2-7, with unresolved D. Deletions cut 3 bases from V and 1 base from J, with 4 bases between. The CDR3 spans 12 residues. CDR1 and CDR2 (germline): SEHNR, FQNEAQ (reference sequence). The CDR3 loop reads CASSFLSYEQYV. In DNA form, the CDR3 reads TGTGCCAGCAGCTTTCTTTCCTACGAGCAGTACGTC.

This clonotype was detected once. The chain employs TRBV12-3 or TRBV12-4 and TRBJ2-3, with 7 bases fitting TRBD1. V was clipped by 5 bases and J by 4 bases; unmatched bases: 3. There are 13 residues in the CDR3. CDR3 nucleotides: TGTGCCAGCAGTAACAGGGGTGCAGATACGCAGTATTTT. It encodes CASSNRGADTQYF.

This clonotype was detected only a few times. The J gene is TRBJ1-2, the V gene TRBV28; possibly TRBD1 for D (6 bases). The CDR3 consists of 16 residues. In germline, CDR1 is MDHEN, CDR2 SYDVKM. Trimming pared 6 bases from V and 2 bases from J, leaving 19 bases between. The CDR3 protein is CASRSTGRRANYGYTF. The CDR3 bases are TGTGCCAGCAGATCCACAGGGAGGCGAGCCAACTATGGCTACACCTTC.

J is TRBJ2-3 and V is TRBV4-3; possibly TRBD1 for D (5 bases). The CDR3 extends over 14 amino acids. V gave up 1 base and J gave up 7 bases, with 12 bases separating them. The germline V gene has CDR1 LGHNA and CDR2 YSLEER. The CDR3 sequence: CASSQGTSGYTQYF. Here the CDR3 DNA reads TGCGCCAGCAGCCAAGGGACCTCAGGGTATACGCAGTATTTT.

This clonotype was counted ten times or more. The chain employs TRBV7-6 and TRBJ2-3; 7 bases are shared with TRBD1. Germline CDR1 SGHVS, CDR2 FNYEAQ. V trimming: 3 bases; J trimming: 4 bases; junction bases outside the gene matches: 4. CDR3 length: 14 amino acids. The CDR3 nucleotides are TGTGCCAGCAGCTTGGGACAGCTCGCAGATACGCAGTATTTT. Encoded protein: CASSLGQLADTQYF.

The chain combines TRBV2 with TRBJ2-7; TRBD2 matches 8 bases. Unmatched junction bases numbered 4, after V lost 7 bases and J lost 5 bases. Per germline, CDR1 SNHLY and CDR2 FYNNEI. The CDR3 sequence is 12 residues long. The CDR3 reads CASTTSDDEQYF. CDR3 DNA: TGTGCCAGCACGACTAGCGATGACGAGCAGTACTTC.

V and J are TRBV5-1 and TRBJ2-2, with D hard to call. The CDR3 extends over 13 amino acids. Trimming left V 5 bases short and J 5 bases short, with 10 bases between. Germline CDR1 reads SGHRS; CDR2 reads YFSETQ. The CDR3 DNA reads as TGCGCCAGCAGTCGAGACCAAACCGGGGAGCTGTTTTTT. Its protein product is CASSRDQTGELFF.

This clonotype was observed a handful of times. The gene calls are TRBV7-2 and TRBJ2-7; 10 positions match TRBD2. Germline CDR1 and CDR2: SGHTA and FQGNSA. J lost 5 bases, V lost 4 bases, and 8 bases had no gene match. The CDR3 extends over 15 amino acids. DNA of the CDR3: TGTGCCAGCAGCTCGGGACTAGCGAATGGGGACGAGCAGTACTTC. Translation: CASSSGLANGDEQYF.

This clonotype has a handful of counts. The CDR3 nucleotides are TGTGCCAGCAGCTTAACGGGGGCCGGGGAGCTGTTTTTT. Its protein product is CASSLTGAGELFF. J is TRBJ2-2 and V is TRBV7-3, with D perhaps being TRBD1 or TRBD2 (5 bases each). The CDR3 loop spans 13 amino acids. CDR1 is SGHTA and CDR2 is FQGTGA in the germline V gene. With 0 bases removed from V and 6 bases from J, the gap between germline ends came to 5 bases.

This chain links TRBV7-9 with TRBJ2-6; D is possibly TRBD1 or TRBD2 (5 bases each). The germline V and J ends were trimmed by 5 bases and 0 bases, with 17 bases remaining between them. The CDR3 is made up of 18 amino acids. The germline V gene has CDR1 SEHNR and CDR2 FQNEAQ (reference sequence). As DNA, the CDR3 is TGTGCCAGCAGCCCAAGGGACGTCATGAGCTCTGGGGCCAACGTCCTGACTTTC. This translates into CASSPRDVMSSGANVLTF.

This clonotype was counted many times. This sequence joins TRBV7-6 and TRBJ2-5, with TRBD1 matching 9 bases. This CDR3 spans 15 amino acids. CDR1 and CDR2 (germline): SGHVS, FNYEAQ. V dropped 5 bases and J dropped 5; count of bases not matched to a gene: 9. The chain's CDR3 is CASSQPGQGGETQYF. DNA for the CDR3: TGTGCCAGCAGCCAACCGGGACAGGGTGGGGAGACCCAGTACTTC. Based on the CDR3 plus reference TRBV7-6 and TRBJ2-5, the full variable domain is GAGVSQSPRYKVTKRGQDVALRCDPISGHVSLYWYRQALGQGPEFLTYFNYEAQQDKSGLPNDRFSAERPEGSISTLTIQRTEQRDSAMYRCASSQPGQGGETQYFGPGTRLLVL.

The CDR3 region is CSVSTGPNTGELFF. The CDR3 DNA reads TGCAGCGTTTCGACAGGGCCGAACACCGGGGAGCTGTTTTTT. This chain joins TRBV29-1 and TRBJ2-2; 7 bases match TRBD1. Trimming took 5 bases from V and 0 from J; bases not matched to a gene: 3. The CDR3 is made up of 14 amino acids. Germline V gives CDR1 SQVTM, CDR2 ANQGSEA.

This clonotype was detected only a few times. The chain uses TRBV6-6 and TRBJ2-2; D is ambiguous. This CDR3 contains 16 residues. Germline V gene lookup returns CDR1 MNHNY and CDR2 SVGAGI (reference sequence). V lost 4 bases, J lost 5 bases, and 17 bases lay in between. The CDR3 loop is CASSSTSPPETGELFF. CDR3 bases: TGTGCCAGCAGTTCTACATCGCCGCCGGAAACCGGGGAGCTGTTTTTT.